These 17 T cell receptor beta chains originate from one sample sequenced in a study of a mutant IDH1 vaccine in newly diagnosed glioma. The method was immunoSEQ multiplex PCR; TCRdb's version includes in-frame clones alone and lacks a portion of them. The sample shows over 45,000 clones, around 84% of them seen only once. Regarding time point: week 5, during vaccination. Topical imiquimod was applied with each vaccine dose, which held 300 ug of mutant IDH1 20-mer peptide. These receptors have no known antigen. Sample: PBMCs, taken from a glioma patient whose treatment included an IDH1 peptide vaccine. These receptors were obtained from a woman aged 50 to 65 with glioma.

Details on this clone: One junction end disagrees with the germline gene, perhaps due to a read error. The CDR3 nucleotides are TGTGCCAGCAGCAGAGACCAGGGGGACTTC. It yields the protein CASSRDQGDF. V gene TRBV7-9 combines with J gene TRBJ2-7, with 7 bases lining up with TRBD1. Germline V gene data show CDR1 as SEHNR and CDR2 as FQNEAQ (reference sequence). This CDR3 has 10 residues.

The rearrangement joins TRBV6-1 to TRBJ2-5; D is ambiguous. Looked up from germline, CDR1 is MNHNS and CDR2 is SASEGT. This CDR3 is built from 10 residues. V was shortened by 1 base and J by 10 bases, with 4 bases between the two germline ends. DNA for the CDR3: TGTGCCAGCAGTGAAGGGAGCCAGTACTTC. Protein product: CASSEGSQYF.

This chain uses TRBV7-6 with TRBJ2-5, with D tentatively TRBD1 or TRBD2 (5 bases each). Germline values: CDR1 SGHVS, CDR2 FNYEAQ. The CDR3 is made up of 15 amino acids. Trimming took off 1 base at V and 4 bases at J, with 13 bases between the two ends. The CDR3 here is CASSLGTTEGETQYF. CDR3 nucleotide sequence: TGTGCCAGCAGCTTAGGGACAACCGAGGGAGAGACCCAGTACTTC.

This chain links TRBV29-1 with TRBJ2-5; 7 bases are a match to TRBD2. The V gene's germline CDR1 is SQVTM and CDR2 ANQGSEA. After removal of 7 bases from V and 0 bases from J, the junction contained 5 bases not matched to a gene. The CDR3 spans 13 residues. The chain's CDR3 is CSAGTKYQETQYF. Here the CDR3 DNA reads TGCAGCGCGGGGACTAAGTACCAAGAGACCCAGTACTTC.

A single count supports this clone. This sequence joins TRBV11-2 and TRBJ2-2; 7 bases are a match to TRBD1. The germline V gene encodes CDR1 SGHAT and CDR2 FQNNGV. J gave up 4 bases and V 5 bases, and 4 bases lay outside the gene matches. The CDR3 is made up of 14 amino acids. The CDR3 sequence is CASSRDRVTGELFF. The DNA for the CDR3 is TGTGCCAGCAGCCGTGACAGGGTCACCGGGGAGCTGTTTTTT.

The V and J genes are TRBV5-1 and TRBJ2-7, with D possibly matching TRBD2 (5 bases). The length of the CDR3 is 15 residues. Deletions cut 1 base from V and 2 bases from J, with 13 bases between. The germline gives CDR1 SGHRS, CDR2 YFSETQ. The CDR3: CASSLLADATYEQYF. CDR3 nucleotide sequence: TGCGCCAGCAGCTTGCTAGCCGACGCCACCTACGAGCAGTACTTC.

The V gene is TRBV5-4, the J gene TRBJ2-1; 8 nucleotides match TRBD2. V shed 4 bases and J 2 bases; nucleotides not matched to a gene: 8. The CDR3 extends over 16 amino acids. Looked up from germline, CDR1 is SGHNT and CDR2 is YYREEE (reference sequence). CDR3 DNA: TGTGCCAGCAGCCGGGGGGGCGGGTGGACCTACAATGAGCAGTTCTTC. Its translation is CASSRGGGWTYNEQFF.

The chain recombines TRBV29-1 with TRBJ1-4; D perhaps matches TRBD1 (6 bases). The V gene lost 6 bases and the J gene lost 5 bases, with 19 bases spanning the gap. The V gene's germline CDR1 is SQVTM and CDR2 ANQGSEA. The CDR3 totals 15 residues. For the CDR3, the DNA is TGCAGCGTCACTGTAAGGGGGGATAGGAATGAAAAACTGTTTTTT. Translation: CSVTVRGDRNEKLFF.

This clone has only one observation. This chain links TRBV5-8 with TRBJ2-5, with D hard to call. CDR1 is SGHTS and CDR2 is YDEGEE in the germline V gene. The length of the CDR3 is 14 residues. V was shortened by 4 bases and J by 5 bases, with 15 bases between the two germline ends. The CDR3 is CASSPEWDWETQYF. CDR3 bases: TGTGCCAGCAGCCCGGAGTGGGATTGGGAGACCCAGTACTTC. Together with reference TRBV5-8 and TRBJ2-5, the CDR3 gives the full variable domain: EAGVTQSPTHLIKTRGQQATLRCSPISGHTSVYWYQQALGLGLQFLLWYDEGEERNRGNFPPRFSGRQFPNYSSELNVNALELEDSALYLCASSPEWDWETQYFGPGTRLLVL.

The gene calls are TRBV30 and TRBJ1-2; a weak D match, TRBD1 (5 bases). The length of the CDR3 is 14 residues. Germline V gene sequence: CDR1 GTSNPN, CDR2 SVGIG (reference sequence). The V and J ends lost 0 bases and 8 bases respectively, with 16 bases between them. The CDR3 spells CAWSVLGAGGGYTF. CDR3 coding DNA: TGTGCCTGGAGTGTACTTGGGGCGGGTGGGGGCTACACCTTC.

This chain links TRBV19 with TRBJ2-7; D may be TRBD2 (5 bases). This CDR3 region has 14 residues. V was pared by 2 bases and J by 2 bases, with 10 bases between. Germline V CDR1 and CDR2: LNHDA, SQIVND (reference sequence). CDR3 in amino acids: CASSITEGAYEQYF. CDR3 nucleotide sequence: TGTGCCAGTAGTATAACTGAGGGAGCCTACGAGCAGTACTTC.

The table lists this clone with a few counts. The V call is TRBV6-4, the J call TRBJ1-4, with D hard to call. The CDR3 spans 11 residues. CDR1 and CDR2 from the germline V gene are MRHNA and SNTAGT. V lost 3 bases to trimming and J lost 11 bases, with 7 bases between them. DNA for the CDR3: TGTGCCAGCAGTGATGGGTGGAAACTGTTTTTT. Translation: CASSDGWKLFF.

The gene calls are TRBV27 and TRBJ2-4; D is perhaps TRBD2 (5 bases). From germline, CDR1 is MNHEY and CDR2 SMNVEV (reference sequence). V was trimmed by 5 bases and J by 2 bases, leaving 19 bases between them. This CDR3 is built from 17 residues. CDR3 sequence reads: CASSPATGRGPKNIQYF. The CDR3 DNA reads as TGTGCCAGCAGTCCAGCGACGGGGAGAGGGCCCAAAAACATTCAGTACTTC.

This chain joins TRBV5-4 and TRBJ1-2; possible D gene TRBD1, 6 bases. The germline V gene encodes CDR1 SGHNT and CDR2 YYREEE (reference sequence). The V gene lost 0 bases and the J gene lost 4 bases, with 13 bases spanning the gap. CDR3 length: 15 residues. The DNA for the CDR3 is TGTGCCAGCAGCTTGGCCGGGGGACAAGGCTATGGCTACACCTTC. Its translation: CASSLAGGQGYGYTF.

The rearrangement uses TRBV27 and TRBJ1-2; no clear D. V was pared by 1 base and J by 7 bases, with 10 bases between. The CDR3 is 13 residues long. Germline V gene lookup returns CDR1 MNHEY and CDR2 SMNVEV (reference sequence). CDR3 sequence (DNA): TGTGCCAGCAGTTTATATCTGGGCTCTGGCTACACCTTC. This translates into CASSLYLGSGYTF.

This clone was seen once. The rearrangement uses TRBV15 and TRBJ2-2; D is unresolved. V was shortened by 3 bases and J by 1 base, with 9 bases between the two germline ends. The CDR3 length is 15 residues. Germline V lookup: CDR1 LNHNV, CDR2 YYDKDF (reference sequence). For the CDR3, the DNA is TGTGCCACCAGCAGGGAGACACAGAACACCGGGGAGCTGTTTTTT. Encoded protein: CATSRETQNTGELFF.

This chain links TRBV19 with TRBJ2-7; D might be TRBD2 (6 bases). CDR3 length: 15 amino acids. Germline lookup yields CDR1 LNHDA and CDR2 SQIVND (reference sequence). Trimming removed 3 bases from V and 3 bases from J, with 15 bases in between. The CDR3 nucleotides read TGTGCCAGTAGTATCGGATTCGGGGGAAGCTACGAGCAGTACTTC. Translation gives CASSIGFGGSYEQYF.